This entry is about one TCR beta chain. This CDR3 comprises 12 residues. Germline lookup yields CDR1 SGHTA and CDR2 FQGNSA. V lost 4 bases and J lost 7, with 11 bases in between. The authors' processing: Researchers report that nucleated cell counts were estimated from reference gene primer amplification. The data were produced by immunoSEQ multiplex PCR, yet TCRdb's version contains in-frame clones alone and is incomplete. V and J calls and clone size come straight from that table; D and trimming were deduced from the DNA. The table has 150,000 or so clones, around 84% seen once; the top ten hold under 15%. The sample comes from a study of blood T cell repertoires in COVID-19. Overall study: PBMCs, B-cell-depleted T cells, or T cells were the source of the cDNA or gDNA that made up the material.

Sample: peripheral blood. The sequence derives from a man between 60 and 75 years old with active or convalescent COVID-19. The genes are TRBV7-2 and TRBJ2-7; the D is unclear. The CDR3 nucleotides read TGTGCCAGCAGCTCCTACGGTGTAGAGCAGTACTTC. Translating gives CASSSYGVEQYF.